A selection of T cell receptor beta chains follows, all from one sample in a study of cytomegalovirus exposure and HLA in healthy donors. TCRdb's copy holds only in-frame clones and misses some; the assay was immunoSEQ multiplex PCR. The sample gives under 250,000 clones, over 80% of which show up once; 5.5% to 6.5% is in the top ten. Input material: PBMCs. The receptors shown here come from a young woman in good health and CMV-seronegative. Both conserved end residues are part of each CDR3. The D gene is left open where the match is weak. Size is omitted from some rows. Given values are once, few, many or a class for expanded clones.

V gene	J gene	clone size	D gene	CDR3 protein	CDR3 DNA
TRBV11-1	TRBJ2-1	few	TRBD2	CASSLGRGGNNEQFF	TGTGCCAGCAGCTTAGGGCGGGGGGGCAATAATGAGCAGTTCTTC
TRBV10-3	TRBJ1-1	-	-	CAISDLTEAFF	TGTGCCATCAGTGATCTAACTGAAGCTTTCTTT
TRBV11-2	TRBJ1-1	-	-	CASSPQALNTEAFF	TGTGCCAGCAGCCCCCAGGCCTTGAACACTGAAGCTTTCTTT
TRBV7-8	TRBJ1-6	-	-	CASSSEYTALHF	TGTGCCAGCAGCTCCGAATATACGGCCCTCCACTTT
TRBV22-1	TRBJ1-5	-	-	CPGSAPGSNQPQHF	TGTCCTGGGAGCGCACCGGGGAGCAATCAGCCCCAGCATTTT
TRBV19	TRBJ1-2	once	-	CASLLSWGRGNYGYTF	TGTGCCAGTCTACTCTCCTGGGGACGGGGAAACTATGGCTACACCTTC
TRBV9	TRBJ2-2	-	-	CASSVVSRANTGELFF	TGTGCCAGCAGCGTAGTGAGCAGGGCGAACACCGGGGAGCTGTTTTTT
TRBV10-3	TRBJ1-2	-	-	CAISSNGGYTF	TGTGCCATCAGCAGTAATGGGGGCTACACCTTC
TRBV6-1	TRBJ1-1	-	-	CASSREVMNTEAFF	TGTGCCAGCAGTCGTGAGGTAATGAACACTGAAGCTTTCTTT
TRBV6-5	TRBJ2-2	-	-	CASRTAWSTGELFF	TGTGCCAGCAGGACGGCGTGGAGCACCGGGGAGCTGTTTTTT
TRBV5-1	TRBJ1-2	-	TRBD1	CASSRKDRDYGYTF	TGCGCCAGCAGCAGAAAAGACAGGGACTATGGCTACACCTTC
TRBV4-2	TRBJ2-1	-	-	CASSRDSERSEQFF	TGTGCCAGCAGCCGTGACTCCGAGCGCAGCGAGCAGTTCTTC
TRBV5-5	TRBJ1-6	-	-	CASSTEGWGSPLHF	TGTGCCAGCAGCACGGAGGGGTGGGGATCACCCCTCCACTTT
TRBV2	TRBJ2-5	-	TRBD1	CASSAGTGMETQYF	TGTGCCAGCAGCGCCGGGACAGGGATGGAGACCCAGTACTTC
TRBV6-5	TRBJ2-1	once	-	CASSYSAGGGANEQFF	TGTGCCAGCAGTTACTCCGCCGGGGGAGGAGCGAATGAGCAGTTCTTC
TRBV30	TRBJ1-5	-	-	CAWSVSGRGENQPQHF	TGTGCCTGGAGTGTATCAGGGCGGGGGGAAAATCAGCCCCAGCATTTT
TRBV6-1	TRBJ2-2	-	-	CASSETNTGELFF	TGTGCCAGCAGCGAGACGAACACCGGGGAGCTGTTTTTT
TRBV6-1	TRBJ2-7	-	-	CASSVDRMSYEQYF	TGTGCCAGCAGTGTTGACAGGATGAGCTACGAGCAGTACTTC
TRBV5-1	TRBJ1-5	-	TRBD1	CASSLGTDNQPQHF	TGCGCCAGCAGCTTAGGGACAGACAATCAGCCCCAGCATTTT
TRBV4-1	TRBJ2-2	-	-	CASSQGLFGELFF	TGCGCCAGCAGCCAAGGGCTGTTCGGGGAGCTGTTTTTT
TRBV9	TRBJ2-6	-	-	CASSVPGSGANVLTF	TGTGCCAGCAGCGTACCCGGGTCTGGGGCCAACGTCCTGACTTTC
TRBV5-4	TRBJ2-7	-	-	CASSWGGREQYF	TGTGCCAGCAGCTGGGGGGGGCGGGAGCAGTACTTC
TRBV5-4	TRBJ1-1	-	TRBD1	CASSTRQGDTEAFF	TGTGCCAGCAGCACCAGACAGGGAGACACTGAAGCTTTCTTT